This T cell receptor (beta chain) was retrieved from a study of blood T cell repertoires in COVID-19. Study in general: Nucleic acid was either cDNA or gDNA, and it came from T cells, B-cell-depleted T cells, or PBMCs.

This clone was seen once. Generated by immunoSEQ multiplex PCR, the TCRdb table keeps only in-frame clones and is missing some. The table includes roughly 250,000 clones, around 90% detected once. After removal of 3 bases from V and 2 bases from J, the junction contained 13 bases not matched to a gene. The CDR3 length is 17 residues. Germline-derived CDR1 and CDR2 are SGDLS and YYNGEE. Residents of about two dozen US areas, aged roughly 18 to 89 years, made up the participants. Cohort 3 donors were reported recovered after two negative PCRs, clearance, or symptom resolution. The sample comprised PBMCs or T cells enriched from blood (not recorded which). This TCR was sampled from a woman aged 18-35 years who had recovered from COVID-19. This chain connects TRBV9 to TRBJ2-5, with 7 nucleotides matching TRBD2. CDR3 bases: TGTGCCAGCAGCGCTCAAAGCGGGACTATAAGACAAGAGACCCAGTACTTC. Amino acid sequence: CASSAQSGTIRQETQYF.